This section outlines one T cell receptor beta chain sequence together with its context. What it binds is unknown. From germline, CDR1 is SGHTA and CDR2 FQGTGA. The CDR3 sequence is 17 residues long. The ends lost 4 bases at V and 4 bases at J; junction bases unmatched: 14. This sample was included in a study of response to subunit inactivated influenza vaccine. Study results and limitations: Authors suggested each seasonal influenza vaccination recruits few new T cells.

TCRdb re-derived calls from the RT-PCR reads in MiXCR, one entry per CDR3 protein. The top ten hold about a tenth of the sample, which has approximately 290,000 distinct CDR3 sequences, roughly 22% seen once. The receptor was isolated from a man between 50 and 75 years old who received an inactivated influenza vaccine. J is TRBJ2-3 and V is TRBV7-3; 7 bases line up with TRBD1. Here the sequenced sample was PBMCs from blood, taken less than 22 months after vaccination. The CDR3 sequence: CASSSRGTAFFADTQYF. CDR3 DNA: TGTGCCAGCAGCTCCAGGGGGACGGCTTTTTTTGCAGATACGCAGTATTTT.